Sequencing of this T cell receptor beta chain was carried out in a study of blood T cell repertoires in COVID-19. Clones were sequenced by immunoSEQ multiplex PCR, and TCRdb holds only the in-frame ones, with some missing. The sample records about 65,000 clones, roughly 85% being singletons. From germline, CDR1 is KGHDR and CDR2 SFDVKD. The CDR3 sequence is 13 residues long. The V end was cut by 0 bases, the J end by 7 bases, with 8 bases between. This clonotype was sampled from a human donor in a cohort sampled during active COVID-19. Sample: peripheral blood. The chain links TRBV24-1 to TRBJ1-2, with D unclear. CDR3 DNA: TGTGCCACCAGTGATTTGGCGGGTGGTGGCTACACCTTC. Translated: CATSDLAGGGYTF.